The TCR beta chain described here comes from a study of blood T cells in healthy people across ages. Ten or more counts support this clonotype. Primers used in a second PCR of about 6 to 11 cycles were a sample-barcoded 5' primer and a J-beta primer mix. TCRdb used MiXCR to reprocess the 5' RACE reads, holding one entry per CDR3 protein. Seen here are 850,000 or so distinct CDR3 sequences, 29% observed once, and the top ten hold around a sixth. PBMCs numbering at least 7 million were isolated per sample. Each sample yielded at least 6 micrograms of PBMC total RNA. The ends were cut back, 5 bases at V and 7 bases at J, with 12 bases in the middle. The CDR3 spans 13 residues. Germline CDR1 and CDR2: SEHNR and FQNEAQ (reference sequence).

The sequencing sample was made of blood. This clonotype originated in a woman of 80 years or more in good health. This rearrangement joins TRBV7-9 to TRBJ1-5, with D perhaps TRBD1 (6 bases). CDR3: CASSPGTSQPQHF. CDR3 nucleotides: TGTGCCAGCAGCCCAGGGACATCCCAGCCCCAGCATTTT.